A single sample is the source of the 28 T cell receptor beta chains below, sequenced in a study of regulatory T cells in long-lasting Graves disease. Time point defined: newly diagnosed GD, antithyroid drugs for less than 3 months. RNA extracted from PBMCs served as the sequencing template. Libraries of TCR beta came from iRepertoire HTBI primers plus Arm-PCR of CDR3 regions. MiXCR, applied by TCRdb to the multiplex PCR reads, yields one record per CDR3 protein. The table lists more than 400,000 distinct CDR3 sequences, roughly 15% of them singletons. The data also belong to a second study, concerning T cells in Graves' hyperthyroidism and ophthalmopathy.

Source: peripheral blood mononuclear cells (PBMCs), taken at new diagnosis, from a patient treated with antithyroid drugs. The receptors derive from a woman aged 30 to 39 with Graves disease.

This clonotype was observed many times. The genes are TRBV11-2 and TRBJ1-4, with TRBD1 as a possible D gene (5 bases). Germline lookup yields CDR1 SGHAT and CDR2 FQNNGV. V shed 7 bases and J shed 7 bases, with 16 bases lying between them. This CDR3 comprises 14 residues. The CDR3, as DNA: TGTGCCAGCACCTTCCTCAGCGGGGGTGAAAAACTGTTTTTT. The encoded protein is CASTFLSGGEKLFF.

The table lists this clonotype with many counts. The chain joins TRBV28 to TRBJ2-7, with TRBD1 as a possible D gene (6 bases). V was shortened by 5 bases and J by 5 bases, with 13 bases between the two germline ends. The CDR3 is made up of 13 amino acids. Germline-derived CDR1 and CDR2 are MDHEN and SYDVKM. The CDR3 loop is CASSPTGIHEQYF. CDR3 coding DNA: TGTGCCAGCAGTCCCACAGGGATTCACGAGCAGTACTTC.

This clonotype was picked up many times. V is TRBV4-3 and J is TRBJ1-2, with 7 bases that match TRBD1. This CDR3 has 15 amino acids. J lost 3 bases, V lost 4 bases, and 8 bases had no gene match. Germline assignment: CDR1 LGHNA and CDR2 YSLEER. CDR3 in DNA: TGCGCCAGCAGCCGAGGGCATGGACAGGACTATGGCTACACCTTC. Its protein is CASSRGHGQDYGYTF.

There are many counts of this clonotype. This chain uses TRBV12-3 or TRBV12-4 with TRBJ1-1; D is unresolved. The CDR3 extends over 14 amino acids. Trimming took 4 bases from V and 6 from J, leaving 15 bases between them. The CDR3, as DNA: TGTGCCAGCAGTTCCGCCTATGACGGCGCTGAAGCTTTCTTT. Encoded protein: CASSSAYDGAEAFF.

This clonotype has at least ten counts. V is TRBV3-1 and J is TRBJ2-3, with 9 nucleotides matching TRBD2. Germline CDR1 is LGHDT and CDR2 is YNNKEL (reference sequence). The trim removed 2 bases at V and 3 bases at J, leaving 9 bases unmatched. The CDR3 runs to 17 residues. The CDR3, as DNA: TGTGCCAGCAGCCAAAGTCACCTAGCGGGACTAACAGATACGCAGTATTTT. Its translation is CASSQSHLAGLTDTQYF.

Only a few counts were recorded for this clonotype. The genes are TRBV14 and TRBJ1-5; D is possibly TRBD1 (6 bases). V lost 4 bases to trimming and J lost 7 bases, with 11 bases between them. This CDR3 is 13 amino acids long. CDR1 and CDR2 from the germline V gene are SGHDN and FVKESK. The CDR3 protein is CASSLTGKQPQHF. Written as DNA, the CDR3 is TGTGCCAGCAGCCTCACAGGGAAACAGCCCCAGCATTTT.

The CDR3: CASRAASGSIADTQYF. CDR3 DNA sequence: TGTGCCAGCAGGGCAGCTAGCGGGAGCATAGCAGATACGCAGTATTTT. The chain employs TRBV6-1 and TRBJ2-3; 10 bases map to TRBD2. Germline V gene lookup returns CDR1 MNHNS and CDR2 SASEGT. CDR3 length: 16 residues. The V gene end was trimmed by 6 bases and the J gene end by 4 bases; junction bases not matched to a gene: 10.

This clonotype was counted at least ten times. The V gene is TRBV2, the J gene TRBJ1-2; D perhaps matches TRBD1 (5 bases). Germline V gene sequence: CDR1 SNHLY, CDR2 FYNNEI. The CDR3 totals 15 residues. Trimming shortened V by 5 bases and J by 3 bases, and 16 bases separated the two germline ends. CDR3 sequence reads: CASSLHTGVDYGYTF. The CDR3 DNA reads TGTGCCAGCAGTCTCCATACAGGCGTAGACTATGGCTACACCTTC.

This clonotype was detected a few times. This chain uses TRBV15 with TRBJ2-1, with TRBD1 matching over 10 bases. Germline CDR1 LNHNV, CDR2 YYDKDF (reference sequence). Trimming at V came to 8 bases and at J to 3 bases, leaving 10 bases not matched to a gene. The CDR3 is made up of 16 amino acids. CDR3 region: CATRARRDRGYNEQFF. CDR3 sequence (DNA): TGTGCCACCCGCGCGCGTCGGGACAGGGGCTACAATGAGCAGTTCTTC. Supplemented by reference TRBV15 and TRBJ2-1, the full variable domain reads DAMVIQNPRYQVTQFGKPVTLSCSQTLNHNVMYWYQQKSSQAPKLLFHYYDKDFNNEADTPDNFQSRRPNTSFCFLDIRSPGLGDTAMYLCATRARRDRGYNEQFFGPGTRLTVL.

This clonotype was observed a single time. V gene TRBV29-1 combines with J gene TRBJ1-2; 8 positions agree with TRBD1. The CDR3 loop spans 13 amino acids. CDR1 SQVTM and CDR2 ANQGSEA come from the germline V gene. Unmatched junction bases numbered 5, after V lost 4 bases and J lost 4 bases. CDR3 protein: CSVVAGGTYGYTF. The CDR3 nucleotides read TGCAGCGTTGTGGCAGGGGGCACCTATGGCTACACCTTC.

The rearrangement uses TRBV20-1 and TRBJ1-4, with D possibly TRBD1 on 5 matching bases. The V gene's germline CDR1 is DFQATT and CDR2 SNEGSKA (reference sequence). V lost 0 bases and J lost 8, with 13 bases in between. This CDR3 region has 14 residues. The CDR3 here is CSARDFTWGEKLFF. The CDR3 nucleotides are TGCAGTGCTAGAGATTTTACATGGGGCGAAAAACTGTTTTTT.

This clonotype has ten or more counts. This chain links TRBV7-2 with TRBJ2-7; 12 bases match TRBD2. The CDR3 has 14 residues. Losses at the gene ends were 3 bases for V and 6 bases for J; bases not matched to a gene: 3. Germline V gene sequence: CDR1 SGHTA, CDR2 FQGNSA. The CDR3 DNA reads as TGTGCCAGCAGCTTGACTAGCGGGAGCCCCGAGCAGTACTTC. Its translation: CASSLTSGSPEQYF. The variable domain in full, completed from reference TRBV7-2 and TRBJ2-7, reads GAGVSQSPSNKVTEKGKDVELRCDPISGHTALYWYRQSLGQGLEFLIYFQGNSAPDKSGLPSDRFSAERTGGSVSTLTIQRTQQEDSAVYLCASSLTSGSPEQYFGPGTRLTVT.

This clonotype was recorded at least ten times. The rearrangement links TRBV10-3 to TRBJ2-7, with D possibly TRBD2 on 6 matching bases. This CDR3 spans 15 amino acids. Trimming removed 4 bases at V and 0 bases at J, with 13 bases between. Per germline, CDR1 ENHRY and CDR2 SYGVKD. The CDR3 DNA reads TGTGCCATCAGTGTCTCCGGGAGAAGCTCCTACGAGCAGTACTTC. Encoded protein: CAISVSGRSSYEQYF.

J is TRBJ1-5 and V is TRBV4-1; tentatively, D is TRBD1 (6 bases). Trimming cost V 4 bases and J 10 bases, with 17 bases left between them. From germline, CDR1 is MGHRA and CDR2 YSYEKL. The length of the CDR3 is 14 residues. Written as DNA, the CDR3 is TGCGCCAGCAGCCTCGGGACAAGTGACGGACCCCAGCATTTT. It codes for CASSLGTSDGPQHF.

This clonotype has a handful of counts. This chain connects TRBV20-1 to TRBJ2-1; D is undetermined. This CDR3 spans 12 amino acids. Germline CDR1 reads DFQATT; CDR2 reads SNEGSKA (reference sequence). Trimming took 5 bases from V and 13 from J, leaving 18 bases between them. CDR3 in amino acids: CSAHASIEDQFF. The CDR3, as DNA: TGCAGTGCTCACGCCTCTATAGAGGACCAGTTCTTC.

This chain joins TRBV28 and TRBJ1-2; 7 bases align to TRBD1. Germline-derived CDR1 and CDR2 are MDHEN and SYDVKM. The V gene end was trimmed by 6 bases and the J gene end by 4 bases; junction bases not matched to a gene: 8. This CDR3 is 14 amino acids long. The CDR3 DNA follows: TGTGCCAGCAGGATACAGGGGTCTCCCTATGGCTACACCTTC. It codes for CASRIQGSPYGYTF.

At least ten counts were recorded for this clonotype. V usage is TRBV7-2 and J usage is TRBJ2-1; 8 bases line up with TRBD2. The CDR3 is 16 residues long. Germline assignment: CDR1 SGHTA and CDR2 FQGNSA. J was trimmed by 5 bases and V by 5 bases; bases with no gene match: 11. DNA of the CDR3: TGTGCCAGCAGCGTCAGCGGGTTACTAGCGGACAATGAGCAGTTCTTC. This gives the protein CASSVSGLLADNEQFF. The full variable domain, rest sourced from reference TRBV7-2 and TRBJ2-1, is GAGVSQSPSNKVTEKGKDVELRCDPISGHTALYWYRQSLGQGLEFLIYFQGNSAPDKSGLPSDRFSAERTGGSVSTLTIQRTQQEDSAVYLCASSVSGLLADNEQFFGPGTRLTVL.

This chain connects TRBV19 to TRBJ1-5; 7 bases align to TRBD1. There are 17 residues in the CDR3. Per germline, CDR1 LNHDA and CDR2 SQIVND (reference sequence). The V and J ends lost 4 bases and 0 bases, in that order; junction bases with no gene match: 9. The CDR3, as DNA: TGTGCCAGTAGTACGGGGACAGACGCTTATAGCAATCAGCCCCAGCATTTT. Protein product: CASSTGTDAYSNQPQHF.

There are a few counts of this clonotype. V is TRBV7-6 and J is TRBJ1-1; D gene ambiguous. In germline, CDR1 is SGHVS, CDR2 FNYEAQ. There are 13 residues in the CDR3. V was pared by 4 bases and J by 0 bases, with 6 bases between. Here the CDR3 DNA reads TGTGCCAGCAGCTCGACACTGAACACTGAAGCTTTCTTT. Protein: CASSSTLNTEAFF.

This clonotype was recorded a few times. The V and J genes are TRBV28 and TRBJ1-2; possibly TRBD1 for D (5 bases). CDR3 size: 13 residues. V lost 3 bases to trimming and J lost 3 bases, with 8 bases between them. Germline lookup yields CDR1 MDHEN and CDR2 SYDVKM. The CDR3 nucleotides are TGTGCCAGCAGTTTCAGGGAGGACTATGGCTACACCTTC. Translated: CASSFREDYGYTF.

CDR3 in DNA: TGTGCCAGCAGTGAAGGGAGAAACATTCAGTACTTC. Translated: CASSEGRNIQYF. J is TRBJ2-4 and V is TRBV6-1; D is uncertain. CDR3 length: 12 amino acids. Germline assignment: CDR1 MNHNS and CDR2 SASEGT. V shed 1 base and J shed 6 bases, with 4 bases lying between them.

The gene calls are TRBV6-2 or TRBV6-3 and TRBJ2-1; 12 nucleotides line up with TRBD2. The germline gives CDR1 MNHEY, CDR2 SVGEGT. V lost 2 bases to trimming and J lost 9 bases; unmatched junction nucleotides: 5. The CDR3 is 15 amino acids. The CDR3 DNA follows: TGTGCCAGCAGTTACCCTGGACTAGCGGGAAGTGAGCAGTTCTTC. Translating gives CASSYPGLAGSEQFF.

This clonotype was seen a handful of times. The rearrangement links TRBV2 to TRBJ2-4; 7 bases are shared with TRBD2. The CDR3 sequence is 17 residues long. J was trimmed by 0 bases and V by 7 bases; bases with no gene match: 12. Looked up from germline, CDR1 is SNHLY and CDR2 is FYNNEI. The CDR3: CASKPGGGRVAKNIQYF. In DNA form, the CDR3 reads TGTGCCAGCAAGCCGGGAGGCGGTAGAGTAGCCAAAAACATTCAGTACTTC.

This clonotype was counted a few times. A much larger clone sits a single nucleotide away, making a read error possible. The V gene is TRBV12-3 or TRBV12-4, the J gene TRBJ1-1; no definite D call. V was cut by 4 bases and J by 0 bases, with 12 bases left in between. CDR3 size: 15 residues. CDR3 DNA: TGTGCCAGCAGTTCACTACCAGCTTTGAACACTGAAGCTTTCTTT. Protein product: CASSSLPALNTEAFF.

The CDR3 region has the DNA TGTGCCACCAGCAGAGGACAGAGCTCCTACAATGAGCAGTTCTTC. Protein: CATSRGQSSYNEQFF. This chain links TRBV15 with TRBJ2-1, with D possibly matching TRBD1 (5 bases). V lost 1 base and J lost 0, with 7 bases in between. This CDR3 is 15 amino acids long. Looked up from germline, CDR1 is LNHNV and CDR2 is YYDKDF (reference sequence).

This clonotype was seen ten or more times. This rearrangement joins TRBV3-1 to TRBJ2-3, with D possibly being TRBD2 (6 bases). The V gene lost 1 base and the J gene lost 8 bases, with 10 bases spanning the gap. The CDR3 contains 13 residues. Germline assignment: CDR1 LGHDT and CDR2 YNNKEL (reference sequence). In nucleotides, the CDR3 is TGTGCCAGCAGCCAAGGAGAACTAGCTACGCAGTATTTT. It translates to CASSQGELATQYF.

With respect to this clonotype: A much larger clone differs from this one at a single base, so this may be a read error. The rearrangement joins TRBV20-1 to TRBJ1-5; unclear D gene. Germline loops: CDR1 DFQATT, CDR2 SNEGSKA (reference sequence). The CDR3 loop spans 13 amino acids. The CDR3 reads CSAPRTEGQPRHF. The CDR3 region has the DNA TGCAGTGCACCACGTACAGAGGGTCAGCCCCGGCATTTT.

In its sample, this clonotype was seen a few times. The chain is built from TRBV11-2 and TRBJ2-5; TRBD1 agrees at 9 bases. Germline V gives CDR1 SGHAT, CDR2 FQNNGV. J lost 5 bases, V lost 6 bases, and 7 bases had no gene match. CDR3 length equals 14 residues. CDR3 sequence: CASSTGGAWETQYF. For the CDR3, the DNA is TGTGCCAGCAGTACAGGGGGCGCGTGGGAGACCCAGTACTTC.